Here is one T cell receptor (beta chain) with its context. Its antigen is as yet unknown. A clone one base away is much larger, so this may be a read error. This entry belongs to a study of glioma-infiltrating T cells. General study points: Tissue and blood shared very few CDR3 sequences. Tissue-blood divergence was below expectation in non-neoplastic patients, above in gliomas.

Germline values: CDR1 MNHEY, CDR2 SMNVEV (reference sequence). The CDR3 sequence is 16 residues long. V lost 7 bases, J lost 8 bases, and 24 bases lay in between. Amplification of TCR alpha and beta CDR3 regions from RNA used iRepertoire nested multiplex PCR. Tissue mRNA or PBMC total RNA, roughly 90-400 ng, went into one-step reverse transcription and amplification. TCRdb re-called the multiplex PCR reads with MiXCR, one entry per CDR3 protein. This sample has 12,000 or so distinct CDR3 sequences, with less than 30% found just once. The sample comprised glioma tissue, nonneoplastic brain tissue, or PBMCs (not recorded which). The chain employs TRBV27 and TRBJ2-1; either TRBD1 or TRBD2 may fit D (7 bases each). This clonotype was obtained from a human donor with low-grade glioma or glioblastoma, undergoing nonglioma brain surgery, or in good health (not recorded which). The CDR3 region is CASKNLAEGAYDEQFF. The CDR3 DNA sequence: TGTGCCAGCAAAAACCTAGCGGAGGGGGCTTATGATGAGCAGTTCTTC.